This record covers a single T cell receptor beta chain. Its antigen is undetermined. CDR1 is SGHAT and CDR2 is FQNNGV in the germline V gene. V shed 1 base and J shed 4 bases, with 11 bases lying between them. The CDR3 length is 15 residues. The data stem from a study of shared clonotypes between healthy human individuals. Study-wide context: The study used three CD4 naive, three CD4 memory, two CD8 naive and one CD8 memory plate per donor. Study results and limitations: Some naive CD4 clonotypes, around 4.7%, turned up in common across a handful of donors.

The assay used deep level. The table came from immunoSEQ multiplex PCR; TCRdb's copy has only in-frame clones and leaves some out. The sample carries around 240,000 clones, about 65% recorded once. Material: memory CD4+ T cells sorted from blood. This sample's subset: CD45RA-negative fraction. The sequence was obtained from a man between 25 and 39 years old in good health. The chain carries TRBV11-2 and TRBJ2-1; D is undetermined. This CDR3 is CASSLAAGRYNEQFF. The CDR3 DNA sequence: TGTGCCAGCAGCTTAGCGGCAGGACGGTACAATGAGCAGTTCTTC.